This T cell receptor (beta chain) appears in the sequencing data of a study of cytomegalovirus exposure and HLA in healthy donors. Study-wide results and caveats: The study recorded some 160 TCR beta chains that were cytomegalovirus-associated. Rarity marked most TCR sequences, yet some public TCRs occurred in many donors.

A remark on this clone: The antigen remains undetermined.

TCRdb's copy holds only in-frame clones and misses some; the assay was immunoSEQ multiplex PCR. The table lists about 170,000 clones, approximately 96% of them singletons. This CDR3 comprises 15 residues. The V segment lost 0 bases and the J segment 3 bases; nucleotides outside the gene matches: 4. CDR1 and CDR2 (germline): SGHRS, YFSETQ. The source material was PBMCs. V and J are TRBV5-1 and TRBJ1-2, with TRBD1 matching 8 bases. This clonotype was sampled from a woman between 18 and 29 years old in good health and CMV-seronegative. The CDR3 region has the DNA TGCGCCAGCAGCTTGGTAACAGGGGGTGACTATGGCTACACCTTC. The encoded protein is CASSLVTGGDYGYTF.